The 18 T cell receptor beta chains below all came from one sample that was sequenced in a study of OX40 agonist ivuxolimab in advanced cancers. Sequencing used immunoSEQ multiplex PCR; TCRdb keeps in-frame clones, though not all of them. The sample shows 90,000 or so clones, roughly nine tenths of them seen only once. This material consisted of CD4+ or CD8+ T cells sorted from blood, taken in a trial of the OX40 agonist ivuxolimab. The receptors derive from an adult with an advanced solid tumor such as melanoma, head and neck, liver or kidney cancer.

The V and J genes are TRBV4-2 and TRBJ1-3; D is undetermined. V was pared by 6 bases and J by 3 bases, with 9 bases between. Germline V CDR1 and CDR2: LGHNA, YNFKEQ. The CDR3 sequence is 13 residues long. The CDR3 region is CASSPNHGNTIYF. CDR3 DNA sequence: TGTGCCAGCAGTCCCAATCATGGAAACACCATATATTTT.

The chain couples TRBV28 to TRBJ2-1, with D perhaps matching TRBD2 (5 bases). The CDR3 consists of 18 residues. The germline CDR1 and CDR2 sequences are MDHEN and SYDVKM. V lost 5 bases, J lost 12 bases, and 32 bases lay in between. This CDR3 is CASSVSYDNIRRGLGQFF. The CDR3 nucleotides read TGTGCCAGCAGTGTTAGCTACGACAATATACGACGCGGACTTGGGCAGTTCTTC.

This rearrangement joins TRBV7-9 to TRBJ1-1, with D uncertain. Trimming stripped 7 bases from V and 3 bases from J, with 6 bases between. This CDR3 has 11 amino acids. Germline lookup yields CDR1 SEHNR and CDR2 FQNEAQ (reference sequence). CDR3: CASTLDTEAFF. The CDR3 DNA follows: TGTGCCAGCACCCTAGACACTGAAGCTTTCTTT.

This chain joins TRBV30 and TRBJ2-5; D is unclear. The J call could be wrong; TRBJ2-7 is a better fit for the DNA end. This CDR3 is 12 amino acids long. Germline CDR1 is GTSNPN and CDR2 is SVGIG (reference sequence). The CDR3 DNA reads as TGTGCCTGGAGTGTGGGCTTCTACGAGCAGTACTTC. It yields the protein CAWSVGFYEQYF.

The chain links TRBV30 to TRBJ2-3; 7 bases map to TRBD1. Germline loops: CDR1 GTSNPN, CDR2 SVGIG (reference sequence). The CDR3 contains 14 residues. J lost 4 bases, V lost 4 bases, and 8 bases had no gene match. CDR3 protein: CAWIEGAGPDTQYF. The DNA for the CDR3 is TGTGCCTGGATTGAGGGGGCTGGTCCAGATACGCAGTATTTT.

This sequence joins TRBV30 and TRBJ2-5; the D gene is possibly TRBD1 (6 bases). Trimming shortened V by 4 bases and J by 1 base, and 10 bases separated the two germline ends. Germline CDR1 reads GTSNPN; CDR2 reads SVGIG (reference sequence). The CDR3 sequence is 13 residues long. The CDR3 reads CAWTSDSQETQYF. CDR3 nucleotide sequence: TGTGCCTGGACCTCGGACAGCCAAGAGACCCAGTACTTC.

The chain carries TRBV28 and TRBJ1-5; no reliable D call. Germline assignment: CDR1 MDHEN and CDR2 SYDVKM. The CDR3 contains 14 residues. V dropped 3 bases and J dropped 11 bases, with 17 bases sitting between them. The chain's CDR3 is CASSFHIGVVAQHF. The CDR3 nucleotides are TGTGCCAGCAGTTTTCACATCGGTGTTGTAGCCCAGCATTTT.

V usage is TRBV30 and J usage is TRBJ2-1; the match to TRBD1 covers 7 bases. The V and J ends lost 0 bases and 7 bases, in that order; junction bases with no gene match: 3. Looked up from germline, CDR1 is GTSNPN and CDR2 is SVGIG (reference sequence). This CDR3 spans 13 amino acids. CDR3: CAWSVGTANEQFF. CDR3 nucleotides: TGTGCCTGGAGTGTGGGGACAGCAAATGAGCAGTTCTTC.

The chain uses TRBV28 and TRBJ1-5; D is perhaps TRBD1 (5 bases). Trimming took 5 bases from V and 4 from J, leaving 12 bases between them. Germline V lookup: CDR1 MDHEN, CDR2 SYDVKM. This CDR3 has 14 residues. CDR3 in amino acids: CASSGARGNQPQHF. CDR3 nucleotides: TGTGCCAGCAGTGGGGCCCGGGGTAATCAGCCCCAGCATTTT.

V and J are TRBV7-6 and TRBJ1-6; the D gene is possibly TRBD1 (5 bases). This CDR3 is built from 18 residues. Germline CDR1 SGHVS, CDR2 FNYEAQ. The V end lost 2 bases, the J end lost 0 bases, and 14 bases lay between the germline ends. Written as DNA, the CDR3 is TGTGCCAGCAGCTTAATTTCGGGACTGAGCTCCTATAATTCACCCCTCCACTTT. It specifies CASSLISGLSSYNSPLHF.

The chain uses TRBV19 and TRBJ2-3; tentatively, D is TRBD1 (6 bases). The V and J ends lost 1 base and 5 bases respectively, with 10 bases between them. CDR1 is LNHDA and CDR2 is SQIVND in the germline V gene (reference sequence). The CDR3 spans 14 residues. The CDR3, as DNA: TGTGCCAGTAGTATAGCAGGGGTGGGAGATACGCAGTATTTT. The encoded protein is CASSIAGVGDTQYF.

This chain uses TRBV28 with TRBJ1-2, with a weak D call TRBD1 (5 bases). The germline gives CDR1 MDHEN, CDR2 SYDVKM. The V gene lost 4 bases and the J gene lost 3 bases, with 15 bases spanning the gap. The CDR3 runs to 15 residues. The CDR3 spells CASSSGTELDYGYTF. CDR3 sequence (DNA): TGTGCCAGCAGTTCCGGGACGGAATTGGACTATGGCTACACCTTC.

The rearrangement joins TRBV13 to TRBJ2-6, with no clear D. V lost 0 bases and J lost 0, with 6 bases in between. The V gene's germline CDR1 is PRHDT and CDR2 FYEKMQ (reference sequence). The CDR3 runs 16 residues. The CDR3 reads CASSLGGVSGANVLTF. CDR3 nucleotide sequence: TGTGCCAGCAGCTTAGGAGGTGTCTCTGGGGCCAACGTCCTGACTTTC.

This sequence joins TRBV2 and TRBJ1-1; D remains ambiguous. The CDR3 is made up of 15 amino acids. V lost 8 bases, J lost 4 bases, and 20 bases lay in between. The germline V gene encodes CDR1 SNHLY and CDR2 FYNNEI. CDR3 in DNA: TGTGCCAGCGGCTTAGAGAGCCCAGCTTTCACTGAAGCTTTCTTT. Amino acids: CASGLESPAFTEAFF.

The CDR3: CAWSARTGFGYTF. The CDR3 DNA follows: TGTGCCTGGAGTGCCAGGACAGGTTTTGGCTACACCTTC. V usage is TRBV30 and J usage is TRBJ1-2, with 7 nucleotides matching TRBD1. V dropped 1 base and J dropped 7; count of bases not matched to a gene: 6. Looked up from germline, CDR1 is GTSNPN and CDR2 is SVGIG (reference sequence). There are 13 residues in the CDR3. The full variable domain, with the rest looked up from reference TRBV30 and TRBJ1-2, is SQTIHQWPATLVQPVGSPLSLECTVEGTSNPNLYWYRQAAGRGLQLLFYSVGIGQISSEVPQNLSASRPQDRQFILSSKKLLLSDSGFYLCAWSARTGFGYTFGSGTRLTVV.

The chain combines TRBV5-1 with TRBJ2-1, with TRBD2 matching 10 bases. In germline, CDR1 is SGHRS, CDR2 YFSETQ. Trimming took 0 bases from V and 7 from J; bases not matched to a gene: 10. This CDR3 has 17 amino acids. CDR3 in amino acids: CASSLVPAGGPLNEQFF. CDR3 nucleotide sequence: TGCGCCAGCAGCTTGGTCCCAGCGGGAGGGCCTCTTAATGAGCAGTTCTTC.

This chain uses TRBV11-2 with TRBJ2-7, with unresolved D. The CDR3 loop spans 13 amino acids. CDR1 and CDR2 from the germline V gene are SGHAT and FQNNGV. V dropped 5 bases and J dropped 6 bases, with 14 bases sitting between them. The CDR3 bases are TGTGCCAGCAGCCCATGGGGTTGGTCCGAGCAGTACGTC. As protein: CASSPWGWSEQYV.

The chain carries TRBV6-5 and TRBJ2-7; D might be TRBD1 or TRBD2, each matching 5 bases. V was cut by 6 bases and J by 2 bases, with 14 bases left in between. The germline CDR1 and CDR2 sequences are MNHEY and SVGAGI. The CDR3 totals 14 residues. The CDR3 sequence is CASRDLWDPYEQYF. The CDR3 DNA is TGTGCCAGCAGGGATCTGTGGGACCCCTACGAGCAGTACTTC.